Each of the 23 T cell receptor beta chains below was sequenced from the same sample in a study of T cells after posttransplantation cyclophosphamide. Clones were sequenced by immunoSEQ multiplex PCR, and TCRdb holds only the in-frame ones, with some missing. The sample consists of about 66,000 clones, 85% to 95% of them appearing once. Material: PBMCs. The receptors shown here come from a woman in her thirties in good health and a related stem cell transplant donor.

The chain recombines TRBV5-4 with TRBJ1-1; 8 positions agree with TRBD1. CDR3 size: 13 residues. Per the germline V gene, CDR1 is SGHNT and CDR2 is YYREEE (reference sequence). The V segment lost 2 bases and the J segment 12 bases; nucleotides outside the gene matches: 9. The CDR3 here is CASSFNRGVGTFF. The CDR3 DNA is TGTGCCAGCAGCTTTAACAGGGGGGTCGGGACTTTCTTT.

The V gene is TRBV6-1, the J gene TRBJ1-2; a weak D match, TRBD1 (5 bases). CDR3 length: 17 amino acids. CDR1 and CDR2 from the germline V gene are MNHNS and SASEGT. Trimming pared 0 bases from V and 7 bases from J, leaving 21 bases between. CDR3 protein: CASSEAMHRGTVRGYTF. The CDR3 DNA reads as TGTGCCAGCAGTGAAGCTATGCACCGGGGCACGGTTCGTGGCTACACCTTC.

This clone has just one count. CDR3 amino acids: CAWGPQNEQFF. In DNA form, the CDR3 reads TGTGCCTGGGGACCTCAGAATGAGCAGTTCTTC. This rearrangement joins TRBV30 to TRBJ2-1; D gene uncertain. V was cut by 5 bases and J by 7 bases, with 9 bases left in between. CDR1 and CDR2 from the germline V gene are GTSNPN and SVGIG (reference sequence). This CDR3 is 11 amino acids long.

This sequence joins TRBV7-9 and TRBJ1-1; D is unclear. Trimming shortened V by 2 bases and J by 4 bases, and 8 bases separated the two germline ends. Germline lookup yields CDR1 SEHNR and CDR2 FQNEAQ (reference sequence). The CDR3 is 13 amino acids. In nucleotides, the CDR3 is TGTGCCAGCAGCTTAAAGCATGGCACTGAAGCTTTCTTT. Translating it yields CASSLKHGTEAFF.

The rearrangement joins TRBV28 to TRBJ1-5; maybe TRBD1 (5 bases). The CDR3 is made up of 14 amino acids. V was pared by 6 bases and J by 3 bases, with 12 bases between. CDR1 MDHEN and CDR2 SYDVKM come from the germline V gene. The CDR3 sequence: CASSMGQVNQPQHF. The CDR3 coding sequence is TGTGCCAGCAGCATGGGGCAGGTCAATCAGCCCCAGCATTTT.

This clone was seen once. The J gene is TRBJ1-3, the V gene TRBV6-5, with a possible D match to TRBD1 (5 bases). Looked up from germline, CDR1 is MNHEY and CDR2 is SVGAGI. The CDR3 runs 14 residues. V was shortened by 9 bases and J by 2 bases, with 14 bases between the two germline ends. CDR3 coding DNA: TGTGCCAGTACAAAAGGGGAAGCTGGAAACACCATATATTTT. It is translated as CASTKGEAGNTIYF.

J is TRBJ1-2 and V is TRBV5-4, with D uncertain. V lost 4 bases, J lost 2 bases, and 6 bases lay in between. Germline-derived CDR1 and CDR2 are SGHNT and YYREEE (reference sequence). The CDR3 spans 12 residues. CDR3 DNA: TGTGCCAGCAGCGGGCCAAACTATGGCTACACCTTC. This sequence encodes CASSGPNYGYTF.

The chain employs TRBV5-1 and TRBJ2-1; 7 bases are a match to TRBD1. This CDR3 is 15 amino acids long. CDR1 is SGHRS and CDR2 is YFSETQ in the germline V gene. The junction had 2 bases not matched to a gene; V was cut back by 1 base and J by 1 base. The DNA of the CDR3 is TGCGCCAGCAGCTTGACAGGGGAGTCCTACAATGAGCAGTTCTTC. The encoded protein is CASSLTGESYNEQFF.

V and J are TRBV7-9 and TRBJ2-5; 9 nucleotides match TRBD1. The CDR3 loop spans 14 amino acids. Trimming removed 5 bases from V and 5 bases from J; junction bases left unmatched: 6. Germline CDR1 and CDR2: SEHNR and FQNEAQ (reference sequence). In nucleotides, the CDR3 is TGTGCCAGCAGCCACAACAGGGGGCAGGAGACCCAGTACTTC. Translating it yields CASSHNRGQETQYF. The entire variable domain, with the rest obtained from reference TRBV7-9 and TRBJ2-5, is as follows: DTGVSQNPRHKITKRGQNVTFRCDPISEHNRLYWYRQTLGQGPEFLTYFQNEAQLEKSRLLSDRFSAERPKGSFSTLEIQRTEQGDSAMYLCASSHNRGQETQYFGPGTRLLVL.

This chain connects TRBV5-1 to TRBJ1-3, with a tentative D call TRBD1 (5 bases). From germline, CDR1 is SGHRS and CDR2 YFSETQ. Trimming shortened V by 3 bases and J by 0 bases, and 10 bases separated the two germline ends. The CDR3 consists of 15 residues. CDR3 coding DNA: TGCGCCAGCAGCTGGGACCCTCGCTCTGGAAACACCATATATTTT. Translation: CASSWDPRSGNTIYF. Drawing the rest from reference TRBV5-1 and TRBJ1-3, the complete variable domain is KAGVTQTPRYLIKTRGQQVTLSCSPISGHRSVSWYQQTPGQGLQFLFEYFSETQRNKGNFPGRFSGRQFSNSRSEMNVSTLELGDSALYLCASSWDPRSGNTIYFGEGSWLTVV.

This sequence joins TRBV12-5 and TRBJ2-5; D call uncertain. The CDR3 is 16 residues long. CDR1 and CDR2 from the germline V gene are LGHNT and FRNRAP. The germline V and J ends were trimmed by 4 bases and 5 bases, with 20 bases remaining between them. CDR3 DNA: TGTGCTAGTGGTTGGTTAGAAGGGCCCTATGGGGAGACCCAGTACTTC. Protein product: CASGWLEGPYGETQYF.

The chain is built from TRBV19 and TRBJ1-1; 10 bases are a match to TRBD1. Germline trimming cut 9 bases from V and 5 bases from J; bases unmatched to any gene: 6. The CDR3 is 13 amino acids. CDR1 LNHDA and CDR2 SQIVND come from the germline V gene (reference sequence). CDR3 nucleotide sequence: TGTGCCAGCAGCGACAGGGGGCAAACTGAAGCTTTCTTT. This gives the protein CASSDRGQTEAFF.

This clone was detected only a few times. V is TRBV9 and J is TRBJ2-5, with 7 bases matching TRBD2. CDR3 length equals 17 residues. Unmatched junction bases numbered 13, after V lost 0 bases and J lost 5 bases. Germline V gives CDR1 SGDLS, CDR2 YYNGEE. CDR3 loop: CASSVGSGDYPTETQYF. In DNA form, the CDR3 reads TGTGCCAGCAGCGTAGGGAGTGGGGACTACCCTACGGAGACCCAGTACTTC.

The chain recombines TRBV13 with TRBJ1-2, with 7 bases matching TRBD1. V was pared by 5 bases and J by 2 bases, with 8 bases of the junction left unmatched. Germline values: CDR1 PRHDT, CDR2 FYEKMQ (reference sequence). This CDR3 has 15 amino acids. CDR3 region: CASSRSRGLNYGYTF. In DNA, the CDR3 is TGTGCCAGCAGCAGATCCAGGGGGTTAAACTATGGCTACACCTTC.

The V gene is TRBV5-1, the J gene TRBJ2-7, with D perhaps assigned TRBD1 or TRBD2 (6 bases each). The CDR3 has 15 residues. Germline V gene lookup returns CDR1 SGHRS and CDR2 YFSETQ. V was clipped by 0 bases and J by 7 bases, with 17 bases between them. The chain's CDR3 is CASSLVLGGQEEQYF. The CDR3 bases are TGCGCCAGCAGCTTGGTACTGGGGGGCCAGGAGGAGCAGTACTTC.

Here the CDR3 DNA reads TGTGCCAGCACCCTGGATCAGGGTCTCGGCACTGAAGCTTTCTTT. Residues: CASTLDQGLGTEAFF. V is TRBV11-2 and J is TRBJ1-1; weak D call: TRBD1 (5 bases). CDR1 and CDR2 from the germline V gene are SGHAT and FQNNGV. The CDR3 has 15 residues. V was pared by 7 bases and J by 4 bases, with 19 bases between.

Here the CDR3 reads CATSRVGQGVVGELFF. For the CDR3, the DNA is TGTGCCACCAGCAGAGTGGGGCAGGGGGTTGTCGGGGAGCTGTTTTTT. The rearrangement uses TRBV15 and TRBJ2-2; TRBD1 matches at 7 bases. This CDR3 spans 16 amino acids. Germline lookup yields CDR1 LNHNV and CDR2 YYDKDF (reference sequence). V lost 1 base, J lost 7 bases, and 9 bases stayed unmatched. The full variable domain, its missing parts supplied by reference TRBV15 and TRBJ2-2, is DAMVIQNPRYQVTQFGKPVTLSCSQTLNHNVMYWYQQKSSQAPKLLFHYYDKDFNNEADTPDNFQSRRPNTSFCFLDIRSPGLGDTAMYLCATSRVGQGVVGELFFGEGSRLTVL.

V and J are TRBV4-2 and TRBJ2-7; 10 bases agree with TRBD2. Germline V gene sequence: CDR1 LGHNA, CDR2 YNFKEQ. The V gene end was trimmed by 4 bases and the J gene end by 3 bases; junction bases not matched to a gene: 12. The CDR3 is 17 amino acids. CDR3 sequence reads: CASSLSITSGKGYEQYF. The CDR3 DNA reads TGTGCCAGCAGCCTATCGATAACTAGCGGGAAAGGCTACGAGCAGTACTTC.

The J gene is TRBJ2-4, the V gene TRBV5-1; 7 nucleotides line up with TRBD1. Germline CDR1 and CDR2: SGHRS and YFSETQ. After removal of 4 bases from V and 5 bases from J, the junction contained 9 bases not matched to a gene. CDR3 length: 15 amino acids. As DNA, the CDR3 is TGCGCCAGCAGCCCAACCACAGGGGCGGAAAACATTCAGTACTTC. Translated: CASSPTTGAENIQYF.

CDR3 coding DNA: TGTGCCAGCAGCTCCAGACAGGGGTACACCGGGGAGCTGTTTTTT. This encodes CASSSRQGYTGELFF. V and J are TRBV7-8 and TRBJ2-2; 8 bases map to TRBD1. The ends lost 4 bases at V and 3 bases at J; junction bases unmatched: 4. The CDR3 consists of 15 residues. The germline V gene has CDR1 SGHVS and CDR2 FQNEAQ.

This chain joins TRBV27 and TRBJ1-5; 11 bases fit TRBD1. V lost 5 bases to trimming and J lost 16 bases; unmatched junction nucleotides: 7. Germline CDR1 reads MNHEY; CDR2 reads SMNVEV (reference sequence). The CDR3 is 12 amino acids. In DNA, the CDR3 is TGTGCCAGCAGTGCCAGGACAGGGGGCGTACATTTT. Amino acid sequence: CASSARTGGVHF.

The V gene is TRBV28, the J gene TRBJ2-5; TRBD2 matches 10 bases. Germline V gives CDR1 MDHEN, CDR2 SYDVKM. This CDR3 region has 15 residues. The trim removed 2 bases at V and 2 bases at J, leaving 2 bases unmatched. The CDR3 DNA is TGTGCCAGCAGTTTACAGACTAGCGGGCAAGAGACCCAGTACTTC. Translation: CASSLQTSGQETQYF.

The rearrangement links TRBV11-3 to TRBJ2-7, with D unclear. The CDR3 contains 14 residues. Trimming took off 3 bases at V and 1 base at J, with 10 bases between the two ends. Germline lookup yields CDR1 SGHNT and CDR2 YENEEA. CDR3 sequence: CASSFNAQSYEQYF. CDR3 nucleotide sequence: TGTGCCAGCAGCTTTAATGCACAGTCCTACGAGCAGTACTTC.